This T cell receptor beta chain was retrieved from a study of shared clonotypes between healthy human individuals. The table came from immunoSEQ multiplex PCR; TCRdb's copy has only in-frame clones and leaves some out. The data hold roughly 2.6 million clones, with roughly 92% observed a single time. The length of the CDR3 is 13 residues. Germline V gives CDR1 LNHDA, CDR2 SQIVND (reference sequence). V lost 9 bases, J lost 3 bases, and 12 bases lay in between. Study results and limitations: Tissues were not sampled, only blood, and their repertoires likely differ.

As concerns this clone: The antigen is undetermined.

Sample: naive CD4+ T cells sorted from blood. Stated subset: CD45RA+ positively selected. The sequence came from a man aged 18 to 29 in good health. The chain couples TRBV19 to TRBJ1-5; D unclear. The chain's CDR3 is CASAAAVNQPQHF. The DNA of the CDR3 is TGTGCCAGCGCCGCGGCCGTCAATCAGCCCCAGCATTTT.